One TCR beta chain is described in this entry. The record originates from a study of T-cell memory formation after mild COVID-19. Germline V gene sequence: CDR1 ENHRY, CDR2 SYGVKD. Trimming took off 0 bases at V and 5 bases at J, with 8 bases between the two ends. This CDR3 spans 13 amino acids. MiXCR, applied by TCRdb to the 5' RACE reads, yields one record per CDR3 protein. The sample holds 240,000 or so distinct CDR3 sequences, 9.4% seen once. The specimen sequenced was PBMCs or a T cell subset sorted from them (not recorded which). The TCR comes from a man aged 18 to 29 who had mild COVID-19 (a few samples of this study predate the infection). Cell type and time point are not known. The chain joins TRBV10-3 to TRBJ2-7; the D is unclear. The DNA of the CDR3 is TGTGCCATCAGTGAGTCGCTGTGGGACGAGCAGTACTTC. Translated, it gives CAISESLWDEQYF.